The 9 T cell receptor beta chains below come from one sample, sequenced in a study of T cells in tumors after PD-1 blockade. This table comes from immunoSEQ multiplex PCR, and its TCRdb copy is limited to in-frame clones, with some not included. The sample has tens of thousands of clones, 65% to 85% seen once. The sample was PBMCs, taken before anti-PD-1 therapy. Source of these receptors: a human donor with advanced basal cell or squamous cell carcinoma (not recorded which).

The CDR3 loop is CASSLGDRANEQYF. DNA for the CDR3: TGTGCCAGTAGTCTTGGGGACAGGGCTAACGAGCAGTACTTC. V gene TRBV19 combines with J gene TRBJ2-7; 9 bases align to TRBD1. V shed 5 bases, J shed 5 bases, and the junction held 7 bases outside the gene matches. Germline V CDR1 and CDR2: LNHDA, SQIVND (reference sequence). The CDR3 spans 14 residues.

The V gene is TRBV24-1, the J gene TRBJ2-5; possible D gene TRBD2, 6 bases. V lost 10 bases, J lost 9 bases, and 14 bases lay in between. The germline V gene encodes CDR1 KGHDR and CDR2 SFDVKD. CDR3 length: 11 amino acids. Written as DNA, the CDR3 is TGTGCCACGGGGGACTCCTGGGCCCAGTACTTC. Protein: CATGDSWAQYF.

This clone is medium-sized (0.01 to 0.1%) within its sample. The chain joins TRBV19 to TRBJ2-7; 8 bases agree with TRBD1. Trimming took 3 bases from V and 3 from J; bases not matched to a gene: 10. The germline V gene has CDR1 LNHDA and CDR2 SQIVND (reference sequence). The CDR3 sequence is 16 residues long. The CDR3 reads CASSIISGTGLYEQYF. The CDR3 DNA reads as TGTGCCAGTAGTATCATCTCCGGGACAGGCCTCTACGAGCAGTACTTC.

In this sample, this clone turned up once. The rearrangement links TRBV19 to TRBJ1-6; 7 bases line up with TRBD1. Germline V gives CDR1 LNHDA, CDR2 SQIVND (reference sequence). With 4 bases clipped from V and 4 bases from J, the junction kept 7 bases outside the gene matches. This CDR3 region has 16 residues. CDR3 DNA sequence: TGTGCCAGTAGTACCCCGGGACAGATTTATAATTCACCCCTCCACTTT. This gives the protein CASSTPGQIYNSPLHF.

The V gene is TRBV2, the J gene TRBJ2-5, with D hard to call. The CDR3 is 13 amino acids. Per the germline V gene, CDR1 is SNHLY and CDR2 is FYNNEI. V was trimmed by 3 bases and J by 7 bases, leaving 12 bases between them. CDR3 protein: CASSDQAAGTQYF. The CDR3 DNA follows: TGTGCCAGCAGTGATCAGGCGGCAGGGACCCAGTACTTC.

V usage is TRBV27 and J usage is TRBJ2-2, with a tentative D call TRBD1 (6 bases). The V gene lost 0 bases and the J gene lost 0 bases, with 8 bases spanning the gap. This CDR3 has 16 residues. CDR1 and CDR2 (germline): MNHEY, SMNVEV (reference sequence). CDR3 protein: CASSLSAGANTGELFF. DNA of the CDR3: TGTGCCAGCAGTTTATCGGCAGGGGCGAACACCGGGGAGCTGTTTTTT.

V usage is TRBV18 and J usage is TRBJ2-7; D remains unclear. Trimming left V 0 bases short and J 4 bases short, with 13 bases between. The CDR3 runs to 15 residues. Germline assignment: CDR1 KGHSH and CDR2 LQKENI. The CDR3 DNA reads TGTGCCAGCTCACCACCGAACCTGCACCCATACGAGCAGTACTTC. This encodes CASSPPNLHPYEQYF.

This rearrangement joins TRBV3-1 (or the pseudogene TRBV3-2) to TRBJ1-2; the match to TRBD1 covers 7 bases. CDR3 length equals 17 residues. V lost 3 bases, J lost 3 bases, and 13 bases stayed unmatched. Per the germline V gene, CDR1 is LGHDT and CDR2 is YNNKEL (reference sequence). The CDR3 loop reads CASSHYLGQGGDYGYTF. The CDR3 DNA reads as TGTGCCAGCAGCCACTACCTGGGGCAGGGGGGGGACTATGGCTACACCTTC.

This rearrangement joins TRBV5-6 to TRBJ1-1; possible D gene TRBD1, 5 bases. Germline CDR1 SGHDT, CDR2 YYEEEE. The CDR3 has 14 amino acids. Trimming removed 2 bases from V and 4 bases from J, with 12 bases in between. The CDR3 sequence: CASSFWDRPTEAFF. CDR3 nucleotide sequence: TGTGCCAGCAGCTTTTGGGACCGACCCACTGAAGCTTTCTTT.